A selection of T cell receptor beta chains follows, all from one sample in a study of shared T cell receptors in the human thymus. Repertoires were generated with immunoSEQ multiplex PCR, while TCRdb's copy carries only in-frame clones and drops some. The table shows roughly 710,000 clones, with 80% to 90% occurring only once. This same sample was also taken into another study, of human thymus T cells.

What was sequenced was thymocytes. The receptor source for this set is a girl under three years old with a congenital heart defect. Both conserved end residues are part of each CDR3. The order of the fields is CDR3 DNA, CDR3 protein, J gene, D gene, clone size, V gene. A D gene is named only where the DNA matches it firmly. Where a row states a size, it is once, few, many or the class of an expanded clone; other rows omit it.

CDR3 DNA: TGTGCCAGCAACTCTCACAGGGGGCGATATAGGGGAGCTTTCTTT; CDR3 protein: CASNSHRGRYRGAFF; J gene: TRBJ1-1; D gene: TRBD1; clone size: -; V gene: TRBV5-6
CDR3 DNA: TGTGCCAGCAGCCAACCAAGCGGGGGTGCTCAAGAGACCCAGTACTTC; CDR3 protein: CASSQPSGGAQETQYF; J gene: TRBJ2-5; D gene: TRBD2; clone size: -; V gene: TRBV14
CDR3 DNA: TGTGCCAGCAGTTACCGACTTAATTCACCCCTCCACTTT; CDR3 protein: CASSYRLNSPLHF; J gene: TRBJ1-6; D gene: -; clone size: -; V gene: TRBV6-6
CDR3 DNA: TGTGCCAGCAGCCGTGACGGACAACTAGCCAAAAACATTCAGTACTTC; CDR3 protein: CASSRDGQLAKNIQYF; J gene: TRBJ2-4; D gene: -; clone size: -; V gene: TRBV28
CDR3 DNA: TGTGCCAGCAGCCGTCAGGGGGACTCTAACTATGGCTACACCTTC; CDR3 protein: CASSRQGDSNYGYTF; J gene: TRBJ1-2; D gene: TRBD1; clone size: -; V gene: TRBV5-4
CDR3 DNA: TGTGCCAGCAGCACAAACAGGGCCCAGGGCTCCTACGAGCAGTACTTC; CDR3 protein: CASSTNRAQGSYEQYF; J gene: TRBJ2-7; D gene: -; clone size: -; V gene: TRBV11-2
CDR3 DNA: TGTGCCAGCAGCTCCACTACAGGGACCGGGGAGCTGTTTTTT; CDR3 protein: CASSSTTGTGELFF; J gene: TRBJ2-2; D gene: -; clone size: -; V gene: TRBV7-8
CDR3 DNA: TGTGCCAGCAGTTTATCTTCAGCGAGGGGCTACACCTTC; CDR3 protein: CASSLSSARGYTF; J gene: TRBJ1-2; D gene: -; clone size: -; V gene: TRBV27
CDR3 DNA: TGTGCCAGCAGCCGTGACAGGGGCAGTTCACCCCTCCACTTT; CDR3 protein: CASSRDRGSSPLHF; J gene: TRBJ1-6; D gene: TRBD1; clone size: -; V gene: TRBV28
CDR3 DNA: TGCAGCGTCCGGACAGTCTCCTACGAGCAGTACTTC; CDR3 protein: CSVRTVSYEQYF; J gene: TRBJ2-7; D gene: -; clone size: -; V gene: TRBV29-1
CDR3 DNA: TGTGCCAGCAGCCCCAAGCGGGGCAGGGCACCTAATCAGCCCCAGCATTTT; CDR3 protein: CASSPKRGRAPNQPQHF; J gene: TRBJ1-5; D gene: -; clone size: -; V gene: TRBV9
CDR3 DNA: TGTGCCAGCAGTGAATACGGGGGGCCGGGCAATGAGCAGTTCTTC; CDR3 protein: CASSEYGGPGNEQFF; J gene: TRBJ2-1; D gene: -; clone size: -; V gene: TRBV25-1
CDR3 DNA: TGTGCCAGCAGCCAAGCTCGTGACAGCACGTATGGCTACACCTTC; CDR3 protein: CASSQARDSTYGYTF; J gene: TRBJ1-2; D gene: -; clone size: -; V gene: TRBV4-2
CDR3 DNA: TGTGCCAGCAGCTCAGCGGGGGGGAGGGACTACGAGCAGTACTTC; CDR3 protein: CASSSAGGRDYEQYF; J gene: TRBJ2-7; D gene: TRBD2; clone size: -; V gene: TRBV5-4
CDR3 DNA: TGTGCCAGCAGTGGCCGACAGTTAACTTCCTATGGCTACACCTTC; CDR3 protein: CASSGRQLTSYGYTF; J gene: TRBJ1-2; D gene: -; clone size: -; V gene: TRBV25-1
CDR3 DNA: TGCGCCAGCAGCGCGGATAGCGACCAAGAGACCCAGTACTTC; CDR3 protein: CASSADSDQETQYF; J gene: TRBJ2-5; D gene: -; clone size: -; V gene: TRBV5-1
CDR3 DNA: TGTGCCAGCAGTTACATAGGGATCGGGGGGAGCACTGAAGCTTTCTTT; CDR3 protein: CASSYIGIGGSTEAFF; J gene: TRBJ1-1; D gene: -; clone size: -; V gene: TRBV6-5
CDR3 DNA: TGTGCCAGTAGTATAATGACAGGGGCGATTAATGAAAAACTGTTTTTT; CDR3 protein: CASSIMTGAINEKLFF; J gene: TRBJ1-4; D gene: TRBD1; clone size: -; V gene: TRBV19
CDR3 DNA: TGTGCCAGCAGAAAAGGGGTAGACTACGAGCAGTACTTC; CDR3 protein: CASRKGVDYEQYF; J gene: TRBJ2-7; D gene: -; clone size: few; V gene: TRBV6-1
CDR3 DNA: TGCGCCAGCAGCTTGACGAATCCGGGCGGAGGGACAGGGTTAGACGAGCAGTACTTC; CDR3 protein: CASSLTNPGGGTGLDEQYF; J gene: TRBJ2-7; D gene: TRBD1; clone size: once; V gene: TRBV5-1
CDR3 DNA: TGCGCCAGCAGCGTGAGCGGGGGGGGGCCGGATACGCAGTATTTT; CDR3 protein: CASSVSGGGPDTQYF; J gene: TRBJ2-3; D gene: TRBD2; clone size: -; V gene: TRBV5-1
CDR3 DNA: TGTGCCAGCAGCGCCTCCCCCACCTACGCCGGGGAGCTGTTTTTT; CDR3 protein: CASSASPTYAGELFF; J gene: TRBJ2-2; D gene: -; clone size: -; V gene: TRBV25-1
CDR3 DNA: TGTGCCAGCAGCGGGGGGGGTAGAGGGGAAAAACTGTTTTTT; CDR3 protein: CASSGGGRGEKLFF; J gene: TRBJ1-4; D gene: -; clone size: few; V gene: TRBV6-1
CDR3 DNA: TGTGCCAGCAGCACACTAATGGCACCTCGGTATGGCTACACCTTC; CDR3 protein: CASSTLMAPRYGYTF; J gene: TRBJ1-2; D gene: -; clone size: -; V gene: TRBV5-6
CDR3 DNA: TGTGCCAGCAGCCCCCCCAGGGAGGGCAGCAATCAGCCCCAGCATTTT; CDR3 protein: CASSPPREGSNQPQHF; J gene: TRBJ1-5; D gene: -; clone size: -; V gene: TRBV9
CDR3 DNA: TGTGCCAGCAGCTCTACAGCGGGGGAGGAGGATACGCAGTATTTT; CDR3 protein: CASSSTAGEEDTQYF; J gene: TRBJ2-3; D gene: TRBD2; clone size: -; V gene: TRBV7-3
CDR3 DNA: TGTGCCAGCAGGGAACAGGTCTCTGGGGCCAACGTCCTGACTTTC; CDR3 protein: CASREQVSGANVLTF; J gene: TRBJ2-6; D gene: -; clone size: -; V gene: TRBV5-4
CDR3 DNA: TGCGCCAGCAGCCAAGACGACAGGCGGGATCAGCCCCAGCATTTT; CDR3 protein: CASSQDDRRDQPQHF; J gene: TRBJ1-5; D gene: -; clone size: few; V gene: TRBV4-1
CDR3 DNA: TGTGCCAGCAGCTCCCGGGACAGGGAGAACACTGAAGCTTTCTTT; CDR3 protein: CASSSRDRENTEAFF; J gene: TRBJ1-1; D gene: TRBD1; clone size: -; V gene: TRBV7-6
CDR3 DNA: TGCGCCAGCACCCGGGGGGGGTCCTGGGGGACCCAGTACTTC; CDR3 protein: CASTRGGSWGTQYF; J gene: TRBJ2-5; D gene: TRBD2; clone size: -; V gene: TRBV10-1
CDR3 DNA: TGTGCCAGCACCCTACCGGAGGGAACAGGGGACACTGAAGCTTTCTTT; CDR3 protein: CASTLPEGTGDTEAFF; J gene: TRBJ1-1; D gene: TRBD1; clone size: -; V gene: TRBV5-6
CDR3 DNA: TGCGCCAGCAGCACAAGACTAGCGGGGGGCCTCTCCTACAATGAGCAGTTCTTC; CDR3 protein: CASSTRLAGGLSYNEQFF; J gene: TRBJ2-1; D gene: TRBD2; clone size: few; V gene: TRBV5-1
CDR3 DNA: TGTGCCAGCAGCCACGCGGGCGCCAAGGAGAGCACAGATACGCAGTATTTT; CDR3 protein: CASSHAGAKESTDTQYF; J gene: TRBJ2-3; D gene: -; clone size: -; V gene: TRBV4-2
CDR3 DNA: TGCGCCAGCAGTGACGGGGAGGGGGTGAACACTGAAGCTTTCTTT; CDR3 protein: CASSDGEGVNTEAFF; J gene: TRBJ1-1; D gene: -; clone size: -; V gene: TRBV10-1
CDR3 DNA: TGCGCCAGCAGTACCCCTCAGGACAGTCGGAACACTGAAGCTTTCTTT; CDR3 protein: CASSTPQDSRNTEAFF; J gene: TRBJ1-1; D gene: -; clone size: -; V gene: TRBV10-2
CDR3 DNA: TGCGCCAGCAGCCAAGATTTGGCGCGGGACAGACGGGGGCAAATCAATCAGCCCCAGCATTTT; CDR3 protein: CASSQDLARDRRGQINQPQHF; J gene: TRBJ1-5; D gene: TRBD1; clone size: -; V gene: TRBV4-3
CDR3 DNA: TGTGCCAGCAGCAGCACCGGGACAGGGTCCTATGGCTACACCTTC; CDR3 protein: CASSSTGTGSYGYTF; J gene: TRBJ1-2; D gene: TRBD1; clone size: -; V gene: TRBV7-2
CDR3 DNA: TGTGCCAGCAGCCAAGATAGGGGACGGGGGTTCGGAAACACCATATATTTT; CDR3 protein: CASSQDRGRGFGNTIYF; J gene: TRBJ1-3; D gene: -; clone size: -; V gene: TRBV4-2
CDR3 DNA: TGCACCAGCAGCCAAGAAGTCGATGAGACAGGCCAATGTTTGAGCTCCTACGAGCAGTACTTC; CDR3 protein: CTSSQEVDETGQCLSSYEQYF; J gene: TRBJ2-7; D gene: -; clone size: -; V gene: TRBV1
CDR3 DNA: TGTGCCGCTAAGCGGGGAGGCTATAATTCACCCCTCCACTTT; CDR3 protein: CAAKRGGYNSPLHF; J gene: TRBJ1-6; D gene: -; clone size: -; V gene: TRBV28
CDR3 DNA: TGTGCCATCCGGGGGGGGGCGGCGCAGGGAAACACCATATATTTT; CDR3 protein: CAIRGGAAQGNTIYF; J gene: TRBJ1-3; D gene: -; clone size: -; V gene: TRBV6-1
CDR3 DNA: TGTGCCATCAGTGACCTAATACTAGCGGGGGGGAAAGATACGCAGTATTTT; CDR3 protein: CAISDLILAGGKDTQYF; J gene: TRBJ2-3; D gene: TRBD2; clone size: -; V gene: TRBV10-3
CDR3 DNA: TGCGCCAGCAGCCCGGGACAGAACACTGAAGCTTTCTTT; CDR3 protein: CASSPGQNTEAFF; J gene: TRBJ1-1; D gene: -; clone size: -; V gene: TRBV5-1
CDR3 DNA: TGCGCCAGCAGCCAAGATATTGGCGGGACTAGATGGGCCTACACCGGGGAGCTGTTTTTT; CDR3 protein: CASSQDIGGTRWAYTGELFF; J gene: TRBJ2-2; D gene: TRBD2; clone size: -; V gene: TRBV4-1
CDR3 DNA: TGCGCCAGCACGGAGAAACAGGAGAAAGAGACCCAGTACTTC; CDR3 protein: CASTEKQEKETQYF; J gene: TRBJ2-5; D gene: -; clone size: -; V gene: TRBV5-1
CDR3 DNA: TGCGCCAGCAGCTTGCAGGGGGCGCATCGGTCCGAGCAGTACTTC; CDR3 protein: CASSLQGAHRSEQYF; J gene: TRBJ2-7; D gene: TRBD1; clone size: once; V gene: TRBV5-1
CDR3 DNA: TGTGCCAGTAGTGAAAACGGCTATGGCTACACCTTC; CDR3 protein: CASSENGYGYTF; J gene: TRBJ1-2; D gene: -; clone size: -; V gene: TRBV19
CDR3 DNA: TGTGCCAGCCGGGACAGGGAAGAGACCCAGTACTTC; CDR3 protein: CASRDREETQYF; J gene: TRBJ2-5; D gene: TRBD1; clone size: -; V gene: TRBV6-5
CDR3 DNA: TGCGCCAGCAGCCCCGACAGACAAGAGACCCAGTACTTC; CDR3 protein: CASSPDRQETQYF; J gene: TRBJ2-5; D gene: -; clone size: -; V gene: TRBV4-3
CDR3 DNA: TGTGCCATCAGTGAGTCTGCCAGAAACACCGGGGAGCTGTTTTTT; CDR3 protein: CAISESARNTGELFF; J gene: TRBJ2-2; D gene: -; clone size: -; V gene: TRBV10-3
CDR3 DNA: TGTGCCAGCAGTGGACAGGGTGGGCCTGAAGCTTTCTTT; CDR3 protein: CASSGQGGPEAFF; J gene: TRBJ1-1; D gene: TRBD1; clone size: -; V gene: TRBV6-1
CDR3 DNA: TGTGCCAGCAGTTACCCTGGGGGCAGAAACTATGGCTACACCTTC; CDR3 protein: CASSYPGGRNYGYTF; J gene: TRBJ1-2; D gene: -; clone size: -; V gene: TRBV6-6
CDR3 DNA: TGTGCCAGCAGCCTGATTAGTGATACGCAGTATTTT; CDR3 protein: CASSLISDTQYF; J gene: TRBJ2-3; D gene: -; clone size: -; V gene: TRBV5-6
CDR3 DNA: TGTGCCAGCAGCCGGGGGGTTGCAGATACGCAGTATTTT; CDR3 protein: CASSRGVADTQYF; J gene: TRBJ2-3; D gene: TRBD2; clone size: -; V gene: TRBV6-5
CDR3 DNA: TGTGCCTGGAGTGTACACACCTATGGCTACACCTTC; CDR3 protein: CAWSVHTYGYTF; J gene: TRBJ1-2; D gene: -; clone size: -; V gene: TRBV30
CDR3 DNA: TGTGCCACCAGCAGAGATCGACTAGTGGGGTGGGAGACCCAGTACTTC; CDR3 protein: CATSRDRLVGWETQYF; J gene: TRBJ2-5; D gene: -; clone size: -; V gene: TRBV15
CDR3 DNA: TGTGCCAGCAGCTTAGTCTTGAGCTCCTATAATTCACCCCTCCACTTT; CDR3 protein: CASSLVLSSYNSPLHF; J gene: TRBJ1-6; D gene: -; clone size: -; V gene: TRBV7-9
CDR3 DNA: TGCGCCAGCAGAATAGCGGGGTACTACGAGCAGTACTTC; CDR3 protein: CASRIAGYYEQYF; J gene: TRBJ2-7; D gene: TRBD2; clone size: -; V gene: TRBV5-1
CDR3 DNA: TGTGCCAGCAGCTTGGAGGGGGTTCCAAGCACAGATACGCAGTATTTT; CDR3 protein: CASSLEGVPSTDTQYF; J gene: TRBJ2-3; D gene: -; clone size: -; V gene: TRBV5-6
CDR3 DNA: TGTGCCAGCAGTGAAGCGGACAGTTACTATGGCTACACCTTC; CDR3 protein: CASSEADSYYGYTF; J gene: TRBJ1-2; D gene: -; clone size: once; V gene: TRBV6-1